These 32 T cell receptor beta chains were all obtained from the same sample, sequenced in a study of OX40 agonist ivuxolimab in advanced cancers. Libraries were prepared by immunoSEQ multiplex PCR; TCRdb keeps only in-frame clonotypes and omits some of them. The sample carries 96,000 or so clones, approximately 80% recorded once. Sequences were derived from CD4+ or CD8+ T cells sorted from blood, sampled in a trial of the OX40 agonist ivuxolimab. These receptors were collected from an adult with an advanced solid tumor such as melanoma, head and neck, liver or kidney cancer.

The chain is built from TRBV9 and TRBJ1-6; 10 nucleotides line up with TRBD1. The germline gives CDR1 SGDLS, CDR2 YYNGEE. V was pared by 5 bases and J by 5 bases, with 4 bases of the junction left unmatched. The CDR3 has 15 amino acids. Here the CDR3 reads CASRAGTGDNSPLHF. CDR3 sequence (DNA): TGTGCCAGCAGAGCCGGGACAGGGGATAATTCACCCCTCCACTTT.

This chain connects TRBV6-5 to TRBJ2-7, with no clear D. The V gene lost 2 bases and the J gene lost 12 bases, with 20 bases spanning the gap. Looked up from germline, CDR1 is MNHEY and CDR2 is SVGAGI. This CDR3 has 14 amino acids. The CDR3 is CASSYGAGPLFWYF. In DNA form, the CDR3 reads TGTGCCAGCAGTTACGGAGCAGGTCCCCTGTTTTGGTACTTC.

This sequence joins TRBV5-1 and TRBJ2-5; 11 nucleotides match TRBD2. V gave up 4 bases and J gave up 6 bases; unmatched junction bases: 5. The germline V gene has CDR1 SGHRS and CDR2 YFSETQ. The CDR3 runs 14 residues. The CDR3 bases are TGCGCCAGCAGCACCGGGACTAGCGGCAAGACCCAGTACTTC. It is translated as CASSTGTSGKTQYF.

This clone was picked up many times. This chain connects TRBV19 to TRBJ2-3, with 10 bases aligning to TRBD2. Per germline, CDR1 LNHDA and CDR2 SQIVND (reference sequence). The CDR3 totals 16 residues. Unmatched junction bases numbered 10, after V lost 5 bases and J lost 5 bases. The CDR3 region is CASSPQRGGLGDTQYF. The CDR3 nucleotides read TGTGCCAGTAGTCCTCAGCGGGGGGGCCTTGGAGATACGCAGTATTTT.

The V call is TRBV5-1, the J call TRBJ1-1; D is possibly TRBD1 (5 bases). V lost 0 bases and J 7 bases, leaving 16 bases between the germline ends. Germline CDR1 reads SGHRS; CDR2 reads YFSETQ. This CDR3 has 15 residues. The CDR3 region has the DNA TGCGCCAGCAGCTTGGCTGGGGCGAGCGGGATTGAAGCTTTCTTT. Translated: CASSLAGASGIEAFF.

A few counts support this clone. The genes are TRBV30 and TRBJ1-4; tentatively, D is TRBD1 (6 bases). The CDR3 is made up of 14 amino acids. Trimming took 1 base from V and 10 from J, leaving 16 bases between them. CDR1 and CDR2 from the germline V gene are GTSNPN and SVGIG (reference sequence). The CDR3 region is CAWSGVGGVGKLFF. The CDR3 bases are TGTGCCTGGAGTGGCGTCGGGGGCGTGGGAAAACTGTTTTTT.

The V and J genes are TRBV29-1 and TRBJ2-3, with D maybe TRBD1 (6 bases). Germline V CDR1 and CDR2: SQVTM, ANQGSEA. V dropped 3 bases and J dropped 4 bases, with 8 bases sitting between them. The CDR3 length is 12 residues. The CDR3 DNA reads TGCAGCGTTGACGAGGGGGCAGATACGCAGTATTTT. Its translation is CSVDEGADTQYF.

In DNA form, the CDR3 reads TGTGCCAGCAGCGGGAGGGGACAGGGGTTCTACGAGCAGTACTTC. Translating it yields CASSGRGQGFYEQYF. This chain connects TRBV9 to TRBJ2-7, with TRBD1 matching 10 bases. J lost 3 bases, V lost 3 bases, and 6 bases had no gene match. Looked up from germline, CDR1 is SGDLS and CDR2 is YYNGEE. CDR3 length: 15 residues.

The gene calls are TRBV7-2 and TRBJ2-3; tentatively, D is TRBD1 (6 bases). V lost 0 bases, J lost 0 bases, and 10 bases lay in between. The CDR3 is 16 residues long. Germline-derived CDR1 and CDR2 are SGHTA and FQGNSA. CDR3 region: CASSLAIGGSTDTQYF. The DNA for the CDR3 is TGTGCCAGCAGCTTAGCGATAGGGGGTAGCACAGATACGCAGTATTTT.

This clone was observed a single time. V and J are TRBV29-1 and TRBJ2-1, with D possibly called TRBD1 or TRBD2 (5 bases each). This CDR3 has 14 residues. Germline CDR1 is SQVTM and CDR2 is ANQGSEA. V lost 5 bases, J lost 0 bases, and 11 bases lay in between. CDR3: CSVRDRGSYNEQFF. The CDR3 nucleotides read TGCAGCGTTAGGGACCGGGGCTCCTACAATGAGCAGTTCTTC.

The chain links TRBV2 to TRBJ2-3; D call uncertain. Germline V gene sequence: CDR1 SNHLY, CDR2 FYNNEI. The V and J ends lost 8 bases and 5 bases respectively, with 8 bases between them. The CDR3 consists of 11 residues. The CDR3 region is CASSNGDTQYF. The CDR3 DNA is TGTGCCAGCTCGAACGGAGATACGCAGTATTTT.

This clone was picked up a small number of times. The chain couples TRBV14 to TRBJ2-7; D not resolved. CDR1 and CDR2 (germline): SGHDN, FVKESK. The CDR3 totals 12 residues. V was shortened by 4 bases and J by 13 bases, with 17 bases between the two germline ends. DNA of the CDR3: TGTGCCAGCAGCCTACCCGGCCCTTTACTTTACTTC. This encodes CASSLPGPLLYF.

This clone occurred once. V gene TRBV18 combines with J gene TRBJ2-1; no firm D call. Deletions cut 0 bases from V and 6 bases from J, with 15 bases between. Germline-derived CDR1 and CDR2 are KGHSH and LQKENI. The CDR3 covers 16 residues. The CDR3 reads CASSPPGSSRSNEQFF. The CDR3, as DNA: TGTGCCAGCTCACCACCAGGCAGCTCGAGGTCCAATGAGCAGTTCTTC.

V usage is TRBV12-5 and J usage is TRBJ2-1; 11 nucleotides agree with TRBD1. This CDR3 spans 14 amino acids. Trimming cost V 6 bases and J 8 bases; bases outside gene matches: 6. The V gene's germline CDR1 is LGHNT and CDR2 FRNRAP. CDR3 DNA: TGTGCTAGTGGCGGACAGGGGGCATCCGATGAGCAGTTCTTC. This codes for CASGGQGASDEQFF.

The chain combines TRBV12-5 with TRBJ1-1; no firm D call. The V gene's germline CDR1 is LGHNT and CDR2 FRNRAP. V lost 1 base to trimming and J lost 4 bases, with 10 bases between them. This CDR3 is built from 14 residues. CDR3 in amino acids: CASGLDLPFTEAFF. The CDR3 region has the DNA TGTGCTAGTGGTTTGGATCTCCCTTTCACTGAAGCTTTCTTT.

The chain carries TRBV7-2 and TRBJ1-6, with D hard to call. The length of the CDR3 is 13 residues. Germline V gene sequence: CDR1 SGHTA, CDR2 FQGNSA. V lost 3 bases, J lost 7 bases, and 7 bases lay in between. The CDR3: CASSLDGNSPLHF. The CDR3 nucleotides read TGTGCCAGCAGCTTGGACGGAAATTCACCCCTCCACTTT.

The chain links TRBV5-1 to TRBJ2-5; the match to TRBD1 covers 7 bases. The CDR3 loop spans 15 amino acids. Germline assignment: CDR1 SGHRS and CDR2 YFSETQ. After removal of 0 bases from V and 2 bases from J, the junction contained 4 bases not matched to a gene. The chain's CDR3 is CASSLGMGQQETQYF. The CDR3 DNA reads TGCGCCAGCAGCTTGGGGATGGGACAGCAAGAGACCCAGTACTTC.

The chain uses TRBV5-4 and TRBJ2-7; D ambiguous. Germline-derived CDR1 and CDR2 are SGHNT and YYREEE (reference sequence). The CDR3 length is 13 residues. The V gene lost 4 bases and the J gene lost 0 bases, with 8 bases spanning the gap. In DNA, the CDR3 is TGTGCCAGCAGCCAGAACAACTCCTACGAGCAGTACTTC. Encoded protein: CASSQNNSYEQYF.

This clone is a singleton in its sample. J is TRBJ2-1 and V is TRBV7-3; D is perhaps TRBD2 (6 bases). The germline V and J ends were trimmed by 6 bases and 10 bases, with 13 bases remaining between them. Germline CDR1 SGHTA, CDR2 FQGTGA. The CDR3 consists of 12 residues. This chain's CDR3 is CASRGSGPEQFF. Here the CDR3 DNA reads TGTGCCAGCAGGGGTAGCGGACCCGAGCAGTTCTTC.

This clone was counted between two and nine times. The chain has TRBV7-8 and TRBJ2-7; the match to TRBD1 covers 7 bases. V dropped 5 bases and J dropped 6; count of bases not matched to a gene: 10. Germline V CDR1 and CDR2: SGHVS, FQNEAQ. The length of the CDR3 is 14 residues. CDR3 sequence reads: CASSVRDSPSEQYF. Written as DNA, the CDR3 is TGTGCCAGCAGCGTCCGGGACAGTCCCAGCGAGCAGTACTTC.

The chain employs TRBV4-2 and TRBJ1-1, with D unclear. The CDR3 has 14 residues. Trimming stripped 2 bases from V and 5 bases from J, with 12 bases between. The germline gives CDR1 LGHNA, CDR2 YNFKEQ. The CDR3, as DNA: TGTGCCAGCAGCCAACAAGGGAGAGCGACTGAAGCTTTCTTT. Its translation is CASSQQGRATEAFF.

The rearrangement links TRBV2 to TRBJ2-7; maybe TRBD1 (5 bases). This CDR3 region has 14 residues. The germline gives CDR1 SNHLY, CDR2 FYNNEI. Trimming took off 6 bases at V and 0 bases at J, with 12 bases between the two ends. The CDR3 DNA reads TGTGCCAGCAGGGTACAGGCAAGCTCCTACGAGCAGTACTTC. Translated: CASRVQASSYEQYF.

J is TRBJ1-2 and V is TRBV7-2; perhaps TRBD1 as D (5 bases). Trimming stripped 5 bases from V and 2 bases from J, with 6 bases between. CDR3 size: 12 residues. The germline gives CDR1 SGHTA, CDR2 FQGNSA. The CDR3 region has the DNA TGTGCCAGCAGCGGGGGGAACTATGGCTACACCTTC. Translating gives CASSGGNYGYTF.

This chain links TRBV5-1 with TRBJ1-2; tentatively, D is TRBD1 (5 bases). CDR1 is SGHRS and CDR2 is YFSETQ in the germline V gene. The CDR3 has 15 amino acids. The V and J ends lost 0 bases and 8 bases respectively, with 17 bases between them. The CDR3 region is CASSLGLGEGSGYTF. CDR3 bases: TGCGCCAGCAGCTTGGGTCTGGGGGAAGGTAGCGGCTACACCTTC.

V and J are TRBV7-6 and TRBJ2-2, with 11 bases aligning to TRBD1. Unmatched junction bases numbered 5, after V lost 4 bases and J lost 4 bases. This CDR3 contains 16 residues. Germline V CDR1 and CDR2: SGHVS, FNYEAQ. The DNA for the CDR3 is TGTGCCAGCAGCTCCTCGGACAGGGGGCGCACCGGGGAGCTGTTTTTT. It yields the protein CASSSSDRGRTGELFF.

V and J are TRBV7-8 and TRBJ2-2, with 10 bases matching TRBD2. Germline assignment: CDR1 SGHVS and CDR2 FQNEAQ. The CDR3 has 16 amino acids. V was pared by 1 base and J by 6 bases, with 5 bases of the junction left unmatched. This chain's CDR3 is CASSLEGLALSGELFF. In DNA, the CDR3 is TGTGCCAGCAGCTTAGAGGGACTAGCGTTATCCGGGGAGCTGTTTTTT.

Written as DNA, the CDR3 is TGTGCCAGCAGCCCCATGGCGGGAGGTTGGTCTGATGAGCAGTTCTTC. Translating it yields CASSPMAGGWSDEQFF. The chain carries TRBV14 and TRBJ2-1; 8 bases fit TRBD2. The CDR3 is 16 amino acids. Per the germline V gene, CDR1 is SGHDN and CDR2 is FVKESK. The J segment lost 8 bases and the V segment lost 4 bases, leaving 13 bases of the junction unmatched.

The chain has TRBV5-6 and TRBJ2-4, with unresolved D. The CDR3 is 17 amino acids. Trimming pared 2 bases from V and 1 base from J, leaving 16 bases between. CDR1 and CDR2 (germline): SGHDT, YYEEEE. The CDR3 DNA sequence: TGTGCCAGCAGCTTCGACCGGTTTTATTCTGCCAAAAACATTCAGTACTTC. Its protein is CASSFDRFYSAKNIQYF.

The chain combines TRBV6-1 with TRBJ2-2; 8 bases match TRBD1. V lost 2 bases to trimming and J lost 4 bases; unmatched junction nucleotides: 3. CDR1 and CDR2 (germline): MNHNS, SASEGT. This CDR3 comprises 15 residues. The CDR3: CASSELTGGTGELFF. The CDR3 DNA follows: TGTGCCAGCAGTGAACTTACAGGGGGCACCGGGGAGCTGTTTTTT.

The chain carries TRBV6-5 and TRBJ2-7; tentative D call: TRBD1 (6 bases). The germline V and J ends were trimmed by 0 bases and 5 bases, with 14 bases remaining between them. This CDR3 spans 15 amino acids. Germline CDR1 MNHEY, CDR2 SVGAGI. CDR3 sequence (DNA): TGTGCCAGCAGTTACTCGAAAGGCAGGGGACACGAGCAGTACTTC. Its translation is CASSYSKGRGHEQYF.

CDR3 bases: TGTGCCAGCAGCCTACCACTACAATCAAGGACTGAAGCTTTCTTT. Its translation is CASSLPLQSRTEAFF. The chain is built from TRBV5-6 and TRBJ1-1; D is uncertain. Trimming took off 4 bases at V and 5 bases at J, with 18 bases between the two ends. This CDR3 spans 15 amino acids. The germline V gene has CDR1 SGHDT and CDR2 YYEEEE.

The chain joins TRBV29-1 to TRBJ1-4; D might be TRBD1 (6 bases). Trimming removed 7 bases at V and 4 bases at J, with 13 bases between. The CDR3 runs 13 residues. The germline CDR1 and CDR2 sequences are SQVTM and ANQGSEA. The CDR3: CSAVGAGNEKLFF. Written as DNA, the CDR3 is TGCAGCGCCGTGGGGGCAGGTAATGAAAAACTGTTTTTT.